The 8 T cell receptor beta chains reported below all come from one sample, sequenced in a study of shared clonotypes between healthy human individuals (dated by TCRdb to 2019 to 2021). CD8 naive samples consisted of CD45RO-negative cells that were positively selected for CCR7, yielding a CD45RA+CCR7+ population without TemRA cells. Library method: the immunoSEQ multiplex PCR assay. In TCRdb, the immuneACCESS table is reduced to in-frame sequences with V and J assigned. These tables do not hold every clone; where another copy was compared, an unresolved V gene accounts for under half, and the others remain unexplained. The sample table records about 2.1 million clones; over 85% of these occur just once. The top ten clonotypes cover more than 1.5% of the sample. The sample consisted of naive CD8+ T cells from PBMCs. This specimen's cell subset or site label, interpreted: CD45RA+CCR7+. These receptors came from a man aged 18 to 35 in good health. Some clones in this sample may be carry-over from other donors' samples.

Only one count was recorded for this clone. V and J are TRBV5-1 and TRBJ2-5; possibly TRBD1 for D (6 bases). This CDR3 contains 17 residues. Germline V lookup: CDR1 SGHRS, CDR2 YFSETQ. V was trimmed by 2 bases and J by 2 bases, leaving 19 bases between them. The CDR3 coding sequence is TGCGCCAGCAGCTTCCCCCCTTATGGGACACTACAAGAGACCCAGTACTTC. This codes for CASSFPPYGTLQETQYF.

The CDR3 coding sequence is TGTGCCAGAAGCTTGTCATCCAGGGTATCAGGAGATACGCAGTATTTT. It codes for CARSLSSRVSGDTQYF. The chain joins TRBV5-3 to TRBJ2-3; TRBD1 is a possible D gene (5 bases). TRBV5-3 is assigned to the ORF class and has an uncertain function. CDR3 length equals 16 residues. The V end was cut by 1 base, the J end by 5 bases, with 17 bases between.

This rearrangement joins TRBV30 to TRBJ2-5; the D gene is possibly TRBD1 (5 bases). The J call is in doubt because the DNA end fits TRBJ2-7 better. Germline V gene sequence: CDR1 GTSNPN, CDR2 SVGIG (reference sequence). The CDR3 consists of 13 residues. CDR3 sequence (DNA): TGTGCCTGGAGTCCCGGCAGGGTCTACGAGCAGTACTTC. It translates to CAWSPGRVYEQYF.

CDR3 DNA: TGTGCCAGCACCCCCCTTTGGGGGACCTACGAGCAGTACTTC. Translation: CASTPLWGTYEQYF. The chain has TRBV6-5 and TRBJ2-7; D tentatively reads TRBD1 or TRBD2 (5 bases each). The CDR3 spans 14 residues. Germline CDR1 and CDR2: MNHEY and SVGAGI. The ends were cut back, 7 bases at V and 2 bases at J, with 15 bases in the middle.

V is TRBV14 and J is TRBJ2-3, with TRBD2 matching 7 bases. Germline V gene lookup returns CDR1 SGHDN and CDR2 FVKESK. The CDR3 has 15 amino acids. V shed 6 bases, J shed 0 bases, and the junction held 6 bases outside the gene matches. CDR3 nucleotide sequence: TGTGCCAGCAGTAGGACTAGGGAGAGCACAGATACGCAGTATTTT. The encoded protein is CASSRTRESTDTQYF.

The CDR3 nucleotides are TGTGCCAGCACCTACTTGTCGATAAAAGCGGGAGGGGGGGACGAGCAGTACTTC. Its protein product is CASTYLSIKAGGGDEQYF. The chain joins TRBV5-6 to TRBJ2-7; TRBD2 aligns across 10 bases. The germline CDR1 and CDR2 sequences are SGHDT and YYEEEE. The V gene end was trimmed by 6 bases and the J gene end by 5 bases; junction bases not matched to a gene: 20. This CDR3 region has 18 residues.

The genes are TRBV5-4 and TRBJ2-3; 10 bases match TRBD1. V lost 3 bases and J lost 1; bases outside the gene matches: 2. The germline V gene has CDR1 SGHNT and CDR2 YYREEE (reference sequence). The CDR3 has 15 residues. As DNA, the CDR3 is TGTGCCAGCAGCTGGGGGACAGGGGGCACAGATACGCAGTATTTT. Its translation is CASSWGTGGTDTQYF.

The chain is built from TRBV4-1 and TRBJ2-7; D is uncertain. Trimming cost V 0 bases and J 4 bases, with 13 bases left between them. This CDR3 has 15 amino acids. Germline V CDR1 and CDR2: MGHRA, YSYEKL. CDR3 protein: CASSQDQHFVYEQYF. CDR3 in DNA: TGCGCCAGCAGCCAAGATCAACACTTCGTTTACGAGCAGTACTTC.